This section outlines one T cell receptor beta chain sequence together with its context. This clonotype was detected a few times. Its target antigen remains unknown. No per-base quality is available; no much larger clone lies one base away. This specimen belongs to a study of T cell repertoires in cytomegalovirus infection (dated by TCRdb to the late 2010s). As for the study more broadly: Alongside well-studied HLA-B-restricted epitopes, the peptide stimulations were aimed at recently identified HLA-C-restricted CMV epitopes, whose presentation resists viral immunomodulation. Donor HLA type was relevant to the analysis, as public TCR beta signatures indicated carriage of CMV infection together with the matching HLA type. What the research found in general, with its limitations: In both this cohort and an independent roughly 330-donor cohort, the cumulative frequency of public TCR beta family members distinguished carriers of CMV infection plus the relevant HLA type. The ex vivo response was dominated by HLA-C-restricted CMV-specific TCR beta clonotypes, which also provided the single most frequent clonotype in two of eight donors.

The meaning of the sample's treatment or condition label: in vitro stimulation with specific CMV peptide epitopes to enrich CMV-specific T cells. Including the terminal cysteine and phenylalanine, the CDR3 comprises 15 residues. The only DNA kept is the CDR3, 45 bases in frame from the first base. The germline ends are 14 bases apart after V is trimmed by 5 bases and J by 3 bases. According to the germline V gene, CDR1 reads MNHNS and CDR2 reads SASEGT. Instrument used: Illumina HiSeq 1500. The public sequencing data were trimmed at Q25 with fastp and processed into clonotypes with MiXCR by TCRdb, which kept only in-frame beta chains. Each record represents a unique CDR3 protein, reported with the most common genes and DNA among its rows. For this sample the table gives 700,000 to 850,000 distinct CDR3 sequences, of which around a third were detected only once. Of the sample, roughly 12% is held by the ten largest clones.

Sequenced here: cultured CD8+ T cells from PBMCs, sampled from culture after CMV antigen stimulation. Here the chain combines TRBV6-1 and TRBJ2-1; perhaps TRBD1 is the D gene, with 6 bases matching. The sequence came from a human donor in good health (CMV status not recorded). Some clones in this sample may be carry-over from other donors' samples. The nucleotides are TGTGCCAGCAGTCTGGACAGCCCCAACTACAATGAGCAGTTCTTC. This translates into CASSLDSPNYNEQFF.